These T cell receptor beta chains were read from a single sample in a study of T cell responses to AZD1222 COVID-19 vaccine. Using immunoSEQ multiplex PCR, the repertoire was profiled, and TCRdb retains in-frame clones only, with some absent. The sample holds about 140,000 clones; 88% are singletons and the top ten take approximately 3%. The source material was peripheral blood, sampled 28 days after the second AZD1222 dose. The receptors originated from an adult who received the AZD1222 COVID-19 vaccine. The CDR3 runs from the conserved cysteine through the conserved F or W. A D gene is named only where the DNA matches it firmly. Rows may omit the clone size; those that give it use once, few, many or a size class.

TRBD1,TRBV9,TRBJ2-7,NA,CASSVLPGQGPLEQYF,TGTGCCAGCAGCGTCCTACCCGGACAGGGCCCCCTCGAGCAGTACTTC
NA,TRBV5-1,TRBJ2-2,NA,CASSPRVGADTGELFF,TGCGCCAGCAGCCCGAGAGTGGGGGCGGACACCGGGGAGCTGTTTTTT
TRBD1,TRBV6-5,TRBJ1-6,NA,CASSLRDRDNSPLHF,TGTGCCAGCAGTCTGCGCGACAGGGATAATTCACCCCTCCACTTT
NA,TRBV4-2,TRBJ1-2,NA,CASSHVSAKDYGYTF,TGTGCCAGCAGCCACGTATCCGCCAAGGACTATGGCTACACCTTC
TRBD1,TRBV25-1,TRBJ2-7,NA,CASSEFGQGLYEQYF,TGTGCCAGCAGTGAATTTGGACAGGGCCTATACGAGCAGTACTTC
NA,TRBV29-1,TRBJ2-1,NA,CSVVRLAGSRRGEQFF,TGCAGCGTTGTCCGCCTAGCAGGATCCCGCCGGGGTGAGCAGTTCTTC
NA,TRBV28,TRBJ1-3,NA,CASSSGTPGNTIYF,TGTGCCAGCAGTTCAGGGACCCCCGGAAACACCATATATTTT
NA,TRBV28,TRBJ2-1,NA,CASRTGNSLNEQFF,TGTGCCAGCCGGACCGGGAACTCGCTCAATGAGCAGTTCTTC
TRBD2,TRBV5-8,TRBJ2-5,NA,CASGSGVQDF,TGTGCCAGCGGGAGCGGGGTTCAGGACTTC
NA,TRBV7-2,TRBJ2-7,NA,CASSPQEGLEQYF,TGTGCCAGCAGCCCCCAGGAGGGTTTGGAGCAGTACTTC
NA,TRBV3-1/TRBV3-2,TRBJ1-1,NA,CASRDSGTAFF,TGTGCCAGCAGGGACAGCGGTACGGCTTTCTTT
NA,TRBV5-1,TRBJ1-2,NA,CASSAALTSGYTF,TGCGCCAGCAGCGCCGCGTTGACTTCGGGCTACACCTTC
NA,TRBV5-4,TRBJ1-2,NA,CASRAAGNNWGYTF,TGTGCCAGCAGAGCGGCAGGGAATAATTGGGGCTACACCTTC
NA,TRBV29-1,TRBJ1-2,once,CSVTQGYYGYTF,TGCAGCGTTACCCAGGGTTATTATGGCTACACCTTC
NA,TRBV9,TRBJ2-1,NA,CASSAGQGSYNEQFF,TGTGCCAGCAGCGCTGGTCAGGGGTCCTACAATGAGCAGTTCTTC
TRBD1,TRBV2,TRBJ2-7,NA,CASSYPGTGGEQYF,TGTGCCAGCAGTTACCCAGGGACAGGGGGCGAGCAGTACTTC
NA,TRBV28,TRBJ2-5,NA,CASSSLQGDQETQYF,TGTGCCAGCAGTTCGCTACAAGGGGACCAAGAGACCCAGTACTTC
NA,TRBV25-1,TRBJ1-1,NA,CASSELMNTEAFF,TGTGCCAGCAGTGAGCTTATGAACACTGAAGCTTTCTTT
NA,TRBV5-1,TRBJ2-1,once,CASRADRDNEQFF,TGCGCCAGCAGGGCAGATAGGGATAATGAGCAGTTCTTC
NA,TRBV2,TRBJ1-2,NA,CASSAAFNGYTF,TGTGCCAGCAGTGCGGCCTTCAATGGCTACACCTTC
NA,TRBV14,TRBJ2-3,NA,CASSPRGAGAFTDTQYF,TGTGCCAGCAGCCCCCGGGGGGCGGGGGCCTTCACAGATACGCAGTATTTT
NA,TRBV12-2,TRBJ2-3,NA,CASRLDNTDTQYF,TGTGCAAGTCGCTTAGATAACACAGATACGCAGTATTTT